The next 3 T cell receptor beta chains were all read from a single sample in a study of blood T cell repertoires in COVID-19. This table comes from immunoSEQ multiplex PCR, and its TCRdb copy is limited to in-frame clones, with some not included. The table lists roughly 92,000 clones, around nine tenths of them singletons. Specimen: peripheral blood. These receptors all stem from a man aged 50 or older with acute or convalescent COVID-19.

This clone has just one count. V is TRBV13 and J is TRBJ2-7; TRBD2 might be the D (6 bases). CDR3 length: 14 residues. The V and J ends lost 5 bases and 4 bases respectively, with 15 bases between them. Germline CDR1 reads PRHDT; CDR2 reads FYEKMQ (reference sequence). CDR3 sequence (DNA): TGTGCCAGCAGCGCTTCCGGGACTTGGTACGAGCAGTACTTC. As protein: CASSASGTWYEQYF.

The chain employs TRBV7-9 and TRBJ1-1, with D possibly matching TRBD1 (6 bases). Germline V gives CDR1 SEHNR, CDR2 FQNEAQ (reference sequence). V lost 8 bases and J lost 0, with 16 bases in between. This CDR3 comprises 15 residues. The CDR3 here is CASRDTYSMNTEAFF. The CDR3 DNA reads as TGTGCCAGCCGGGACACCTATTCCATGAACACTGAAGCTTTCTTT.

This chain connects TRBV18 to TRBJ2-2; 7 bases fit TRBD1. The CDR3 is 16 residues long. The trim removed 4 bases at V and 3 bases at J, leaving 8 bases unmatched. Per the germline V gene, CDR1 is KGHSH and CDR2 is LQKENI. In nucleotides, the CDR3 is TGTGCCAGCTCACTGAACGACAGGGCATACACCGGGGAGCTGTTTTTT. It specifies CASSLNDRAYTGELFF.